Below, 26 T cell receptor beta chains from the same sample are listed, as sequenced in a study of blood T cell repertoires in COVID-19. Produced via immunoSEQ multiplex PCR; TCRdb's table is partial and in-frame only. The sample consists of some 69,000 clones, around three quarters of them appearing once. The sequenced material came from peripheral blood. The receptor set was obtained from a man in his sixties with acute or convalescent COVID-19.

This clone has more than one count but fewer than ten. The chain couples TRBV19 to TRBJ2-1, with TRBD1 as a possible D gene (6 bases). Germline assignment: CDR1 LNHDA and CDR2 SQIVND (reference sequence). This CDR3 is built from 12 residues. Trimming took 6 bases from V and 14 from J, leaving 17 bases between them. The CDR3 is CASRNRGGIEFF. CDR3 DNA sequence: TGTGCCAGTAGGAACCGAGGGGGAATTGAGTTCTTC.

The rearrangement uses TRBV5-5 and TRBJ1-6; 7 positions match TRBD1. Germline loops: CDR1 SGHKS, CDR2 YYEKEE (reference sequence). The CDR3 extends over 13 amino acids. V lost 3 bases and J lost 10; bases outside the gene matches: 4. The CDR3 DNA sequence: TGTGCCAGCAGCTCAACAGGGGAATCACCCCTCCACTTT. As protein: CASSSTGESPLHF.

This sequence joins TRBV7-9 and TRBJ1-4; 8 nucleotides match TRBD1. Trimming cost V 2 bases and J 8 bases; bases outside gene matches: 4. There are 14 residues in the CDR3. The germline V gene has CDR1 SEHNR and CDR2 FQNEAQ (reference sequence). The CDR3 coding sequence is TGTGCCAGCAGCTTACAGGGGGCCGACGAAAAACTGTTTTTT. Its protein product is CASSLQGADEKLFF.

The genes are TRBV3-1 (or the pseudogene TRBV3-2) and TRBJ1-3; a weak D match, TRBD1 (6 bases). This CDR3 comprises 16 residues. Trimming took 4 bases from V and 0 from J, leaving 13 bases between them. CDR1 and CDR2 from the germline V gene are LGHDT and YNNKEL (reference sequence). The CDR3 DNA reads as TGTGCCAGCAGCCGTAACCAGGGGCTCTCTGGAAACACCATATATTTT. This translates into CASSRNQGLSGNTIYF.

The chain recombines TRBV4-1 with TRBJ2-2; 8 bases fit TRBD1. This CDR3 has 16 amino acids. CDR1 is MGHRA, CDR2 YSYEKL, per germline. Trimming cost V 4 bases and J 0 bases; bases outside gene matches: 4. In nucleotides, the CDR3 is TGCGCCAGCAGCCCCGGACAGGGTTCGAACACCGGGGAGCTGTTTTTT. Protein product: CASSPGQGSNTGELFF.

This sequence joins TRBV5-1 and TRBJ2-2; TRBD2 might be the D (6 bases). The germline V and J ends were trimmed by 4 bases and 1 base, with 11 bases remaining between them. Germline CDR1 SGHRS, CDR2 YFSETQ. This CDR3 spans 15 amino acids. The CDR3: CASSGGVGNTGELFF. For the CDR3, the DNA is TGCGCCAGCAGCGGCGGGGTCGGGAACACCGGGGAGCTGTTTTTT.

In this sample, this clone turned up a few times. CDR3 residues: CASSIDRRGRRRNQPQHF. The CDR3 DNA reads as TGTGCCAGTAGTATAGATCGCAGGGGGCGTAGGCGCAATCAGCCCCAGCATTTT. This chain links TRBV19 with TRBJ1-5, with 8 bases lining up with TRBD1. Trimming at V came to 0 bases and at J to 2 bases, leaving 9 bases not matched to a gene. CDR3 length equals 18 residues. The V gene's germline CDR1 is LNHDA and CDR2 SQIVND (reference sequence).

This clone was seen a few times. The rearrangement uses TRBV10-3 and TRBJ1-1; 7 nucleotides match TRBD1. Germline V gives CDR1 ENHRY, CDR2 SYGVKD. The CDR3 runs to 12 residues. V lost 11 bases to trimming and J lost 9 bases; unmatched junction nucleotides: 12. The CDR3 nucleotides are TGTGCCTCCGGGCGGCAGGGGGACAAAGCTTTCTTT. Protein product: CASGRQGDKAFF.

Only one count was recorded for this clone. The chain is built from TRBV4-2 and TRBJ1-5, with a possible D match to TRBD1 (5 bases). V lost 0 bases, J lost 2 bases, and 11 bases lay in between. The CDR3 has 16 residues. Germline CDR1 LGHNA, CDR2 YNFKEQ. The CDR3 loop is CASSQEGAGGNQPQHF. The CDR3 DNA reads TGTGCCAGCAGCCAAGAAGGGGCGGGGGGCAATCAGCCCCAGCATTTT.

This chain connects TRBV2 to TRBJ1-2, with a possible D match to TRBD1 (5 bases). The CDR3 runs 16 residues. From germline, CDR1 is SNHLY and CDR2 FYNNEI. Trimming shortened V by 10 bases and J by 1 base, and 22 bases separated the two germline ends. The CDR3 DNA is TGTGCCACCACGGCGGCCCCGGGGGGAGGTAACTATGGCTACACCTTC. Protein sequence: CATTAAPGGGNYGYTF.

This clone showed up just once. The CDR3 nucleotides are TGTGCCAGCAGCCGAACAACTAACTATGGCTACACCTTC. It translates to CASSRTTNYGYTF. V usage is TRBV6-5 and J usage is TRBJ1-2; D call uncertain. V was shortened by 6 bases and J by 0 bases, with 8 bases between the two germline ends. Looked up from germline, CDR1 is MNHEY and CDR2 is SVGAGI. The CDR3 contains 13 residues.

The chain links TRBV5-1 to TRBJ2-1; D possibly corresponds to TRBD2 (6 bases). The V end was cut by 6 bases, the J end by 7 bases, with 8 bases between. Per germline, CDR1 SGHRS and CDR2 YFSETQ. The CDR3 totals 11 residues. The CDR3 coding sequence is TGCGCCAGCACCGCGGGGAATGAGCAGTTCTTC. Translated: CASTAGNEQFF. Full variable domain (remainder filled in from reference TRBV5-1 and TRBJ2-1): KAGVTQTPRYLIKTRGQQVTLSCSPISGHRSVSWYQQTPGQGLQFLFEYFSETQRNKGNFPGRFSGRQFSNSRSEMNVSTLELGDSALYLCASTAGNEQFFGPGTRLTVL.

The chain joins TRBV6-5 to TRBJ1-2; D gene ambiguous. CDR3 length: 11 amino acids. Germline-derived CDR1 and CDR2 are MNHEY and SVGAGI. Trimming shortened V by 10 bases and J by 0 bases, and 6 bases separated the two germline ends. The CDR3 region is CATTANYGYTF. The CDR3 region has the DNA TGTGCCACCACAGCTAACTATGGCTACACCTTC.

The chain carries TRBV4-2 and TRBJ1-6; D not certain. From germline, CDR1 is LGHNA and CDR2 YNFKEQ. Trimming shortened V by 2 bases and J by 8 bases, and 13 bases separated the two germline ends. The CDR3 consists of 15 residues. The CDR3, as DNA: TGTGCCAGCAGCCAACCACAAGTAATCGATTCACCCCTCCACTTT. Amino acid sequence: CASSQPQVIDSPLHF.

The rearrangement links TRBV5-1 to TRBJ1-4; D possibly corresponds to TRBD1 (5 bases). The germline CDR1 and CDR2 sequences are SGHRS and YFSETQ. The CDR3 covers 15 residues. The germline V and J ends were trimmed by 0 bases and 10 bases, with 16 bases remaining between them. The CDR3 sequence: CASSLVGAAKGKLFF. Here the CDR3 DNA reads TGCGCCAGCAGCTTGGTAGGGGCAGCAAAAGGAAAACTGTTTTTT.

The table lists this clone with a count of one. The gene calls are TRBV15 and TRBJ2-2; 12 nucleotides line up with TRBD2. The length of the CDR3 is 19 residues. CDR1 is LNHNV, CDR2 YYDKDF, per germline (reference sequence). The J segment lost 0 bases and the V segment lost 4 bases, leaving 9 bases of the junction unmatched. CDR3 in DNA: TGTGCCACCAGCATGCCGACTAGCGGGGGATTCGCGAACACCGGGGAGCTGTTTTTT. Amino acid sequence: CATSMPTSGGFANTGELFF.

V usage is TRBV10-3 and J usage is TRBJ1-1, with a possible D match to TRBD1 (5 bases). Trimming left V 2 bases short and J 1 base short, with 8 bases between. CDR1 is ENHRY and CDR2 is SYGVKD in the germline V gene. The CDR3 loop spans 14 amino acids. The CDR3 region has the DNA TGTGCCATCAGTGAGGCGCAGGGGAACACTGAAGCTTTCTTT. Its translation is CAISEAQGNTEAFF.

The V and J genes are TRBV24-1 and TRBJ2-7; D is perhaps TRBD2 (5 bases). V was cut by 10 bases and J by 0 bases, with 9 bases left in between. Germline loops: CDR1 KGHDR, CDR2 SFDVKD. This CDR3 has 12 residues. CDR3 loop: CATGRGSYEQYF. The DNA for the CDR3 is TGTGCCACTGGACGGGGCTCCTACGAGCAGTACTTC.

This rearrangement joins TRBV5-1 to TRBJ2-7; weak D call: TRBD1 (5 bases). Trimming removed 4 bases from V and 2 bases from J, with 13 bases in between. The V gene's germline CDR1 is SGHRS and CDR2 YFSETQ. This CDR3 contains 14 residues. The DNA of the CDR3 is TGCGCCAGCAGCGATCCGTCGGACACCTACGAGCAGTACTTC. Amino acid sequence: CASSDPSDTYEQYF. Full variable domain (missing parts from reference TRBV5-1 and TRBJ2-7): KAGVTQTPRYLIKTRGQQVTLSCSPISGHRSVSWYQQTPGQGLQFLFEYFSETQRNKGNFPGRFSGRQFSNSRSEMNVSTLELGDSALYLCASSDPSDTYEQYFGPGTRLTVT.

The CDR3 nucleotides read TGTGCCAGCAGTTACTCGATGAGACAGGGGGAGTACTTC. Translated: CASSYSMRQGEYF. The genes are TRBV6-5 and TRBJ2-7; 9 bases line up with TRBD1. This CDR3 has 13 residues. Germline CDR1 and CDR2: MNHEY and SVGAGI. V lost 0 bases to trimming and J lost 11 bases; unmatched junction nucleotides: 5.

This clone has just one count. The chain is built from TRBV5-8 and TRBJ1-2, with TRBD1 as a possible D gene (5 bases). Germline V gene sequence: CDR1 SGHTS, CDR2 YDEGEE. The CDR3 is 15 residues long. V was cut by 4 bases and J by 0 bases, with 13 bases left in between. CDR3 in amino acids: CASSPYRKANYGYTF. CDR3 coding DNA: TGTGCCAGCAGCCCGTACAGGAAAGCTAACTATGGCTACACCTTC.

This chain connects TRBV7-2 to TRBJ2-5; D may be TRBD1 (6 bases). V gave up 5 bases and J gave up 4 bases, with 14 bases separating them. Per germline, CDR1 SGHTA and CDR2 FQGNSA. This CDR3 spans 14 amino acids. CDR3 protein: CASSRPGVRETQYF. CDR3 coding DNA: TGTGCCAGCAGCAGACCAGGGGTGAGAGAGACCCAGTACTTC.

The chain links TRBV6-6 to TRBJ1-2, with 8 bases identical to TRBD1. Germline V gene data show CDR1 as MNHNY and CDR2 as SVGAGI (reference sequence). V was clipped by 2 bases and J by 7 bases; unmatched bases: 3. The CDR3 spans 13 residues. CDR3 protein: CASSYGTGLGYTF. The CDR3 DNA reads as TGTGCCAGCAGTTACGGGACAGGTCTTGGCTACACCTTC.

This clone has just a few counts. This chain uses TRBV7-2 with TRBJ1-2; 7 bases line up with TRBD1. CDR1 and CDR2 from the germline V gene are SGHTA and FQGNSA. The J segment lost 6 bases and the V segment lost 5 bases, leaving 9 bases of the junction unmatched. The CDR3 covers 14 residues. CDR3 bases: TGTGCCAGCAGCCCAAACAGGGGAGGACATGGCTACACCTTC. It codes for CASSPNRGGHGYTF.

V usage is TRBV7-9 and J usage is TRBJ1-1, with 8 positions matching TRBD1. Germline values: CDR1 SEHNR, CDR2 FQNEAQ (reference sequence). The CDR3 covers 14 residues. V lost 5 bases, J lost 1 base, and 3 bases stayed unmatched. The CDR3 coding sequence is TGTGCCAGCAGCATGGACAGGGCGAACACTGAAGCTTTCTTT. This encodes CASSMDRANTEAFF.

This chain links TRBV27 with TRBJ2-7; unclear D gene. Germline loops: CDR1 MNHEY, CDR2 SMNVEV (reference sequence). CDR3 length: 15 amino acids. Trimming left V 3 bases short and J 0 bases short, with 12 bases between. CDR3: CASSFLDSISYEQYF. Here the CDR3 DNA reads TGTGCCAGCAGTTTCCTCGACTCGATCTCCTACGAGCAGTACTTC.